The present T cell receptor beta chain was sequenced within a study of blood T cell repertoires in COVID-19. Profiled with immunoSEQ multiplex PCR; TCRdb holds only in-frame clones, not every one. The table has 80,000 or so clones, 82% seen once. The V gene end was trimmed by 0 bases and the J gene end by 4 bases; junction bases not matched to a gene: 4. The CDR3 covers 16 residues. Germline V gives CDR1 LGHDT, CDR2 YNNKEL (reference sequence). The chain carries TRBV3-1 (or the pseudogene TRBV3-2) and TRBJ2-1; TRBD2 matches 9 bases. Sequenced: peripheral blood. The receptor was isolated from a man in his sixties with acute or convalescent COVID-19. This chain's CDR3 is CASSQDLAGSYNEQFF. CDR3 in DNA: TGTGCCAGCAGCCAAGATCTAGCGGGAAGTTACAATGAGCAGTTCTTC.